A selection of T cell receptor beta chains follows, all from one sample in a study of shared clonotypes between healthy human individuals. The assay was immunoSEQ multiplex PCR, and TCRdb's table has in-frame clones only and misses some. Of some 690,000 clones listed, about 90% were seen once; the top ten hold about 33%. The sample comprised memory CD8+ T cells from PBMCs. The receptors here all came from a man aged 18 to 35 in good health. Some clones in this sample may be carry-over from other donors' samples. The CDR3 runs from the conserved cysteine through the conserved F or W. A D gene is named only where the DNA matches it firmly. Clone size, where shown, is once, few, many, or a class for clones that have expanded.

NA | TRBJ2-7 | TRBV4-1 | TRBD2 | TGCGCCAGCAGCCCTTGGGTAGCGGGTACAACCTACGAGCAGTACTTC | CASSPWVAGTTYEQYF
NA | TRBJ2-1 | TRBV6-1 | TRBD1 | TGTGCCAGCAGTGGGGGGACCGGGACAGGGTTCAACAATGAGCAGTTCTTC | CASSGGTGTGFNNEQFF
NA | TRBJ2-3 | TRBV10-3 | TRBD2 | TGTGCCATCAGTGGAGGACTCGGGAGGAGGCCAGATACGCAGTATTTT | CAISGGLGRRPDTQYF
NA | TRBJ1-1 | TRBV4-1 | NA | TGCGCCAGCAGCTACAGGGTTGACACTGAAGCTTTCTTT | CASSYRVDTEAFF
NA | TRBJ2-7 | TRBV29-1 | TRBD1 | TGCAGCGTTTCGGACAGGGGACCCTACGAGCAGTACTTC | CSVSDRGPYEQYF
NA | TRBJ2-1 | TRBV11-3 | NA | TGTGCCAGCAGCTTAAAAATATACAATGAGCAGTTCTTC | CASSLKIYNEQFF
NA | TRBJ2-5 | TRBV27 | TRBD1 | TGTGCCAGCAGTTTAGGAACAGGGGGCTTAGAGACCCAGTACTTC | CASSLGTGGLETQYF
NA | TRBJ2-7 | TRBV5-1 | NA | TGCGCCAGCAGCTTGGCTAGGACAGTGGGGAACTACGAGCAGTACTTC | CASSLARTVGNYEQYF
NA | TRBJ1-5 | TRBV10-1 | NA | TGCGCCAGCACCGAGCGAAGCGGGGGGGCCGGTCAGCCCCAGCATTTT | CASTERSGGAGQPQHF
NA | TRBJ2-1 | TRBV15 | NA | TGTGCCACCAGCAGAGTAGGGCCCCCAAATGAGCAGTTCTTC | CATSRVGPPNEQFF
once | TRBJ2-2 | TRBV13 | TRBD2 | TGTGCCAGCAGCTCGGGACTAGCGGGACTGGTCGGGGAGCTGTTTTTT | CASSSGLAGLVGELFF
NA | TRBJ1-2 | TRBV19 | NA | TGTGCCAGTACCCCTTTTCTCTGGAATGGCTACACCTTC | CASTPFLWNGYTF
once | TRBJ2-5 | TRBV9 | TRBD1 | TGTGCCAGCAGCAGACAGGGGACAAAAGAGACCCAGTACTTC | CASSRQGTKETQYF
NA | TRBJ2-5 | TRBV29-1 | NA | TGCAGCGTTGAAGATCCAGGGACCCAAGAGACCCAGTACTTC | CSVEDPGTQETQYF
NA | TRBJ2-5 | TRBV19 | NA | TGTGCCAGTAGTCCAGGGAGGATTAAGGAGACCCAGTACTTC | CASSPGRIKETQYF
NA | TRBJ1-4 | TRBV9 | NA | TGTGCCAGCAGCCCAACGGGACGGAATGAAAAACTGTTTTTT | CASSPTGRNEKLFF
NA | TRBJ2-1 | TRBV7-9 | NA | TGTGCCAGCAGCTCGAGGACAGATTTAGAATCCTACAATGAGCAGTTCTTC | CASSSRTDLESYNEQFF
NA | TRBJ2-3 | TRBV27 | TRBD2 | TGTGCCAGCACCCGACTAGCGGGAAGCACAGATACGCAGTATTTT | CASTRLAGSTDTQYF
NA | TRBJ2-3 | TRBV19 | TRBD2 | TGTGCCAGTAGTCCGGGACTAGCGGGAGTAGATACGCAGTATTTT | CASSPGLAGVDTQYF
NA | TRBJ1-5 | TRBV4-3 | NA | TGCGCCAGCAGCCAAGAACCGGTGATATATAGCAATCAGCCCCAGCATTTT | CASSQEPVIYSNQPQHF
NA | TRBJ2-3 | TRBV11-2 | NA | TGTGCCAGCAGCTGGGAGAGGGGCCGCGGCAAAAAAGATACGCAGTATTTT | CASSWERGRGKKDTQYF
few | TRBJ1-1 | TRBV29-1 | NA | TGCAGCGTTGAAATTTGGACAGAAGCTTTCTTT | CSVEIWTEAFF
NA | TRBJ2-7 | TRBV29-1 | NA | TGCAGCGCAACCGGACTGGCCAGCTCCTACGAGCAGTACTTC | CSATGLASSYEQYF
few | TRBJ1-5 | TRBV27 | NA | TGTGCCAGTAGTTTGGGTAGGGGTCATCAGCCCCAGCATTTT | CASSLGRGHQPQHF
once | TRBJ1-5 | TRBV28 | NA | TGTGCCAGCAGGCTTCCTTACGGGGATCAGCCCCAGCATTTT | CASRLPYGDQPQHF
NA | TRBJ1-4 | TRBV6-5 | NA | TGTGCCAGCAGTACTGTTCCTACCACTAGTGAAAAACTGTTTTTT | CASSTVPTTSEKLFF
NA | TRBJ2-1 | TRBV27 | NA | TGTGCCAGCAGTCCAACCCTATACAATGAGCAGTTCTTC | CASSPTLYNEQFF
NA | TRBJ1-5 | TRBV10-3 | NA | TGTGCCATCAGTGAGTCGGGGAAGGGAGGTAATCAGCCCCAGCATTTT | CAISESGKGGNQPQHF
NA | TRBJ1-1 | TRBV7-9 | NA | TGTGCCAGCAGCTCCGAATGGACTGCTGAAGCTTTCTTT | CASSSEWTAEAFF
NA | TRBJ2-7 | TRBV4-2 | NA | TGTGCCAGCAGCGATCAAACAGGGAAGAACGAGCAGTACTTC | CASSDQTGKNEQYF
NA | TRBJ2-2 | TRBV7-3 | NA | TGTGCCAGCAGCTTAATTCAGAACACCGGGGAGCTGTTTTTT | CASSLIQNTGELFF
NA | TRBJ2-2 | TRBV6-5 | NA | TGTGCCAGCAGTTTCAGACAGGCCACCGGGGAGCTGTTTTTT | CASSFRQATGELFF
NA | TRBJ2-2 | TRBV28 | TRBD2 | TGTGCCACCTTCCTCTGGTCTAGCGGGGGGCGAGCCGGGGAGCTGTTTTTT | CATFLWSSGGRAGELFF
once | TRBJ2-1 | TRBV28 | TRBD2 | TGTGCCAGCAGTTTACTAGCGGGAGAGTATGAGCAGTTCTTC | CASSLLAGEYEQFF
NA | TRBJ2-6 | TRBV27 | NA | TGTGCCAGCAGTTTTGAAGGGGCCAGGCGGGGGGCCAACGTCCTGACTTTC | CASSFEGARRGANVLTF
NA | TRBJ2-2 | TRBV2 | NA | TGTGCCAGCAGTGAATTTGGTCATGGGATAGTTAACGCGAACACCGGGGAGCTGTTTTTT | CASSEFGHGIVNANTGELFF